These 19 T cell receptor beta chains came from one sample sequenced in a study of identical twins. TCRdb redid the calling of the 5' RACE reads with MiXCR, one entry per CDR3 protein. Of about 690,000 distinct CDR3 sequences listed, approximately 6.1% are singletons. The sequenced sample was naive T cells sorted from blood. These receptors were collected from a young man in good health.

In its sample, this clonotype was seen a few times. V usage is TRBV6-4 and J usage is TRBJ2-3; 14 nucleotides agree with TRBD2. Germline trimming cut 6 bases from V and 3 bases from J; bases unmatched to any gene: 8. The length of the CDR3 is 17 residues. Germline CDR1 MRHNA, CDR2 SNTAGT. The CDR3 here is CASSAGTSGSRTDTQYF. The CDR3 bases are TGTGCCAGCAGCGCCGGGACTAGCGGGAGTAGGACAGATACGCAGTATTTT.

This clonotype has only a few counts. This chain links TRBV7-3 with TRBJ2-1; TRBD2 matches at 8 bases. Looked up from germline, CDR1 is SGHTA and CDR2 is FQGTGA. The CDR3 spans 16 residues. With 5 bases clipped from V and 0 bases from J, the junction kept 6 bases outside the gene matches. This CDR3 is CASSQKRGSSYNEQFF. CDR3 nucleotides: TGTGCCAGCAGCCAAAAGCGGGGGAGCTCCTACAATGAGCAGTTCTTC.

This clonotype was detected ten times or more. This sequence joins TRBV12-3 or TRBV12-4 and TRBJ1-4; D gene unclear. This CDR3 is 11 amino acids long. Trimming stripped 3 bases from V and 4 bases from J, with 0 bases between. The CDR3, as DNA: TGTGCCAGCAGTTTTAATGAAAAACTGTTTTTT. It specifies CASSFNEKLFF.

This clonotype was observed a handful of times. Here the CDR3 DNA reads TGCGCCAGCAGCCAAGTGCCTAAAAACATTCAGTACTTC. Amino acids: CASSQVPKNIQYF. The V and J genes are TRBV4-1 and TRBJ2-4; unclear D gene. The CDR3 has 13 amino acids. Trimming cost V 1 base and J 4 bases, with 5 bases left between them. Germline loops: CDR1 MGHRA, CDR2 YSYEKL.

Only a few counts were recorded for this clonotype. The chain joins TRBV7-2 to TRBJ1-1, with D perhaps matching TRBD1 (6 bases). Germline V gene data show CDR1 as SGHTA and CDR2 as FQGNSA. V lost 1 base and J 0 bases, leaving 15 bases between the germline ends. This CDR3 contains 17 residues. This CDR3 is CASSLGGQSDVNTEAFF. Here the CDR3 DNA reads TGTGCCAGCAGCTTAGGGGGACAATCGGATGTGAACACTGAAGCTTTCTTT.

This clonotype was observed a handful of times. The rearrangement links TRBV7-2 to TRBJ2-3; weak D call: TRBD1 (6 bases). The germline gives CDR1 SGHTA, CDR2 FQGNSA. The CDR3 sequence is 18 residues long. Trimming removed 2 bases from V and 5 bases from J, with 23 bases in between. The CDR3 sequence: CASSLTRLGNRVRDTQYF. The CDR3 DNA sequence: TGTGCCAGCAGCTTAACGAGGTTGGGTAACAGGGTGAGAGATACGCAGTATTTT. The full variable domain, its missing parts supplied by reference TRBV7-2 and TRBJ2-3, is GAGVSQSPSNKVTEKGKDVELRCDPISGHTALYWYRQSLGQGLEFLIYFQGNSAPDKSGLPSDRFSAERTGGSVSTLTIQRTQQEDSAVYLCASSLTRLGNRVRDTQYFGPGTRLTVL.

Many counts were recorded for this clonotype. For the CDR3, the DNA is TGTGCCAGCACAGTGGACACGGGATACGAGCAGTACTTC. The encoded protein is CASTVDTGYEQYF. The genes are TRBV12-3 or TRBV12-4 and TRBJ2-7; either TRBD1 or TRBD2 may fit D (5 bases each). This CDR3 has 13 residues. V was shortened by 7 bases and J by 4 bases, with 14 bases between the two germline ends.

A word on this clonotype: Because it lacks the conserved phenylalanine or tryptophan at the end, this CDR3 is likely a read error. The rearrangement uses TRBV5-5 and TRBJ1-1, with D tentatively TRBD1 (6 bases). The V end lost 6 bases, the J end lost 10 bases, and 22 bases lay between the germline ends. CDR1 is SGHKS and CDR2 is YYEKEE in the germline V gene (reference sequence). This CDR3 region has 14 residues. The CDR3 loop is CASIPEVRGRVAFC. For the CDR3, the DNA is TGTGCCAGCATCCCGGAGGTCAGGGGAAGGGTAGCTTTCTGT.

The chain links TRBV21-1 to TRBJ2-7; the table names TRBD2, a call not compared with the DNA. TRBV21-1 is listed as a pseudogene. The CDR3 covers 15 residues. CDR3 residues: CASSKGERSWYEQYF. Here the CDR3 DNA reads TGTGCCAGCAGCAAAGGGGAGCGGTCTTGGTACGAGCAGTACTTC.

This chain joins TRBV20-1 and TRBJ1-1; D unclear. Germline lookup yields CDR1 DFQATT and CDR2 SNEGSKA (reference sequence). V was pared by 0 bases and J by 4 bases, with 9 bases between. This CDR3 comprises 13 residues. The CDR3 here is CSARENAVTEAFF. CDR3 in DNA: TGCAGTGCTAGAGAAAACGCGGTCACTGAAGCTTTCTTT.

This clonotype has ten or more counts. V gene TRBV5-1 combines with J gene TRBJ2-7, with D uncertain. Per germline, CDR1 SGHRS and CDR2 YFSETQ. The V end was cut by 0 bases, the J end by 0 bases, with 7 bases between. The CDR3 covers 14 residues. CDR3 nucleotides: TGCGCCAGCAGCTTGGACCATAGCTCCTACGAGCAGTACGTC. Its protein is CASSLDHSSYEQYV.

This clonotype was picked up a small number of times. The rearrangement uses TRBV7-9 and TRBJ2-3; 9 nucleotides match TRBD2. J was trimmed by 0 bases and V by 5 bases; bases with no gene match: 9. Germline CDR1 SEHNR, CDR2 FQNEAQ (reference sequence). The CDR3 totals 17 residues. CDR3 in amino acids: CASSLYPGTSSTDTQYF. In DNA, the CDR3 is TGTGCCAGCAGCCTCTACCCCGGGACTAGCAGCACAGATACGCAGTATTTT. Full variable domain (outside the CDR3, taken from reference TRBV7-9 and TRBJ2-3): DTGVSQNPRHKITKRGQNVTFRCDPISEHNRLYWYRQTLGQGPEFLTYFQNEAQLEKSRLLSDRFSAERPKGSFSTLEIQRTEQGDSAMYLCASSLYPGTSSTDTQYFGPGTRLTVL.

Many counts were recorded for this clonotype. V usage is TRBV5-6 and J usage is TRBJ2-7, with TRBD2 identical over 10 bases. Per germline, CDR1 SGHDT and CDR2 YYEEEE. The CDR3 is 14 amino acids. V shed 5 bases and J 2 bases; nucleotides not matched to a gene: 4. Here the CDR3 reads CASRLAGYPYEQYV. For the CDR3, the DNA is TGTGCCAGCAGACTAGCGGGATATCCCTACGAGCAGTACGTC.

This clonotype was detected ten times or more. The chain uses TRBV5-1 and TRBJ2-7, with D possibly matching TRBD1 (5 bases). Per the germline V gene, CDR1 is SGHRS and CDR2 is YFSETQ. Trimming took 6 bases from V and 3 from J, leaving 13 bases between them. The CDR3 loop spans 13 amino acids. Written as DNA, the CDR3 is TGCGCCAGCACGACGGACAATATCTACGAGCAGTACTTC. This encodes CASTTDNIYEQYF.

This clonotype was recorded at least ten times. This chain links TRBV6-2 or TRBV6-3 with TRBJ2-1; D gene uncertain. The CDR3 loop spans 15 amino acids. The germline V gene encodes CDR1 MNHEY and CDR2 SVGEGT. The ends were cut back, 5 bases at V and 7 bases at J, with 18 bases in the middle. CDR3 bases: TGTGCCAGCAGTCCCGGGTTTGCGGATGATAATGAGCAGTTCTTC. This translates into CASSPGFADDNEQFF.

This clonotype was seen at least ten times. This rearrangement joins TRBV7-9 to TRBJ1-5; 9 bases align to TRBD1. CDR3 length: 16 residues. Germline-derived CDR1 and CDR2 are SEHNR and FQNEAQ (reference sequence). After removal of 4 bases from V and 1 base from J, the junction contained 5 bases not matched to a gene. The chain's CDR3 is CASSCRTGESNQPQHF. CDR3 DNA: TGTGCCAGCAGCTGCCGGACAGGGGAGAGCAATCAGCCCCAGCATTTT.

The CDR3 loop is CASSLIRRDPFSGANVLTF. Written as DNA, the CDR3 is TGCGCCAGCAGCTTAATTAGGCGGGACCCCTTCTCTGGGGCCAACGTCCTGACTTTC. The chain carries TRBV5-1 and TRBJ2-6; D possibly corresponds to TRBD2 (6 bases). Trimming stripped 2 bases from V and 0 bases from J, with 18 bases between. Germline CDR1 reads SGHRS; CDR2 reads YFSETQ. This CDR3 is built from 19 residues. Based on the CDR3 plus reference TRBV5-1 and TRBJ2-6, the full variable domain is KAGVTQTPRYLIKTRGQQVTLSCSPISGHRSVSWYQQTPGQGLQFLFEYFSETQRNKGNFPGRFSGRQFSNSRSEMNVSTLELGDSALYLCASSLIRRDPFSGANVLTFGAGSRLTVL.

This clonotype showed up many times. The chain uses TRBV6-1 and TRBJ2-1; 13 nucleotides agree with TRBD2. The CDR3 is 13 residues long. Germline V lookup: CDR1 MNHNS, CDR2 SASEGT. The ends lost 7 bases at V and 9 bases at J; junction bases unmatched: 3. CDR3 nucleotide sequence: TGTGCCAGCACCGGACTAGCGGGAGTTGAGCAGTTCTTC. Residues: CASTGLAGVEQFF.

The V gene is TRBV6-4, the J gene TRBJ2-1; TRBD2 aligns across 7 bases. The CDR3 runs 17 residues. The J segment lost 2 bases and the V segment lost 3 bases, leaving 10 bases of the junction unmatched. Germline V gene sequence: CDR1 MRHNA, CDR2 SNTAGT. CDR3 in DNA: TGTGCCAGCAGTGAAAGGTGGCGAACTAGCGCCTACAATGAGCAGTTCTTC. Its protein product is CASSERWRTSAYNEQFF.